The rows below give T cell receptor beta chains drawn from one sample of a study of shared clonotypes between healthy human individuals. Assay used: immunoSEQ multiplex PCR; TCRdb lists only in-frame clones, some missing. The table records about 1.1 million clones, 77% of them present only once. Sequenced input: memory CD4+ T cells from PBMCs. Receptor source: a man in his late teens or twenties in good health. Some clones in this sample may be carry-over from other donors' samples. CDR3s include the opening cysteine and the closing phenylalanine or tryptophan. D genes are given only for firm matches. The listing skips clone size in some rows; elsewhere it reads once, few, many or a size class.

d_call j_call clone_size v_call cdr3_aa cdr3_nt
. TRBJ2-1 . TRBV6-5 CASSARVYNEQFF TGTGCCAGCAGCGCTAGGGTTTACAATGAGCAGTTCTTC
. TRBJ2-6 . TRBV30 CAWSPSLGTPGSGANVLTF TGTGCCTGGAGTCCGTCCCTGGGGACACCCGGCTCTGGGGCCAACGTCCTGACTTTC
. TRBJ1-4 many TRBV7-9 CASSPRTGANEKLFF TGTGCCAGCAGCCCTCGGACGGGGGCTAATGAAAAACTGTTTTTT
. TRBJ1-1 . TRBV30 CAWSVLQVNTEAFF TGTGCCTGGAGTGTATTACAGGTGAACACTGAAGCTTTCTTT
TRBD1 TRBJ2-6 . TRBV28 CASRPGGGQGAYGANVLTF TGTGCCAGCCGCCCTGGGGGGGGACAGGGGGCTTATGGGGCCAACGTCCTGACTTTC
. TRBJ2-5 . TRBV18 CASSPSGAGETQYF TGTGCCAGCTCACCCTCCGGGGCCGGGGAGACCCAGTACTTC
. TRBJ2-5 many TRBV5-4 CASSLKGGDKQETQYF TGTGCCAGCAGCTTGAAGGGTGGGGATAAACAAGAGACCCAGTACTTC
. TRBJ1-1 . TRBV29-1 CSVNALGNTEAFF TGCAGCGTTAATGCGTTAGGGAACACTGAAGCTTTCTTT
. TRBJ2-3 . TRBV28 CASSQGSYTDTQYF TGTGCCAGCAGTCAAGGGTCTTACACAGATACGCAGTATTTT
TRBD2 TRBJ2-1 . TRBV29-1 CSVEDFTSGGNNEQFF TGCAGCGTTGAAGATTTTACCTCGGGGGGGAACAATGAGCAGTTCTTC
TRBD2 TRBJ2-7 . TRBV9 CASSRTSGSDEQYF TGTGCCAGCAGCAGGACTAGCGGGAGCGACGAGCAGTACTTC
. TRBJ1-5 . TRBV30 CAVGRSSDQPQHF TGTGCTGTGGGACGGTCCTCGGATCAGCCCCAGCATTTC
. TRBJ1-1 . TRBV29-1 CSGGNTEAFF TGCAGCGGGGGGAACACTGAAGCTTTCTTT
TRBD2 TRBJ2-1 . TRBV7-3 CASSPRGGSSYNEQFF TGTGCCAGCAGCCCTCGCGGGGGGAGCTCCTACAATGAGCAGTTCTTC
. TRBJ2-5 . TRBV27 CASSLRAGGQETQYF TGTGCCAGCAGTTTAAGGGCTGGGGGACAAGAGACCCAGTACTTC
. TRBJ1-4 . TRBV6-5 CASSYRRVQTNEKLFF TGTGCCAGCAGTTACCGGAGGGTTCAGACTAATGAAAAACTGTTTTTT
. TRBJ1-5 . TRBV2 CASSVREGLNQPQHF TGTGCCAGCAGTGTGCGAGAGGGGTTGAATCAGCCCCAGCATTTT
. TRBJ1-2 . TRBV30 CAWSASGVYGYTF TGTGCCTGGAGTGCCTCCGGGGTCTATGGCTACACCTTC
TRBD2 TRBJ2-7 . TRBV7-9 CASSPISGRASGSDEQYF TGTGCCAGCAGCCCAATCAGCGGGCGGGCTAGCGGGAGTGACGAGCAGTACTTC
. TRBJ2-7 . TRBV5-1 CASSTTGTEQYF TGCGCCAGCAGCACCACCGGGACCGAGCAGTACTTC
. TRBJ1-1 . TRBV2 CASSDKARSNTEAFF TGTGCCAGCAGTGATAAAGCCAGATCGAACACTGAAGCTTTCTTT
. TRBJ2-5 . TRBV5-1 CASSLELAGETQYF TGCGCCAGCAGCTTGGAACTAGCTGGGGAGACCCAGTACTTC
. TRBJ1-5 once TRBV4-3 CASSQAMNQPQHF TGCGCCAGCAGCCAGGCGATGAATCAGCCCCAGCATTTT
TRBD1 TRBJ2-7 . TRBV18 CASSLNRQGAVYEQYF TGTGCCAGCTCACTAAACCGACAGGGGGCAGTCTACGAGCAGTACTTC
TRBD1 TRBJ2-1 . TRBV5-1 CASSSGTGGKVNEQFF TGCGCCAGCAGCTCCGGGACAGGGGGAAAAGTTAATGAGCAGTTCTTC
. TRBJ2-5 . TRBV7-2 CASSLHGRRGETQYF TGTGCCAGCAGCTTACATGGGCGGAGGGGAGAGACCCAGTACTTC
. TRBJ2-7 few TRBV4-2 CASSQEGYEQYF TGTGCCAGCAGCCAAGAGGGTTACGAGCAGTACTTC
TRBD2 TRBJ2-3 . TRBV19 CASRRAGGGTDTQYF TGTGCCAGTAGGAGAGCGGGAGGAGGCACAGATACGCAGTATTTT
TRBD2 TRBJ2-3 . TRBV5-1 CASSLEGLAGYKSTDTQYF TGCGCCAGCAGCTTGGAAGGTCTAGCGGGGTATAAAAGCACAGATACGCAGTATTTT
TRBD1 TRBJ1-2 . TRBV28 CASSEPRGMGYGYTF TGTGCCAGCAGCGAGCCCAGGGGGATGGGCTATGGCTACACCTTC
. TRBJ1-2 . TRBV9 CASSVLPANYGYTF TGTGCCAGCAGCGTTTTGCCAGCTAACTATGGCTACACCTTC
. TRBJ1-4 . TRBV29-1 CSARRADEKLFF TGCAGCGCCCGCAGGGCAGATGAAAAACTGTTTTTT
. TRBJ1-2 once TRBV19 CASSPTSAHYGYTF TGTGCCAGTAGCCCAACTTCGGCTCACTATGGCTACACCTTC
TRBD1 TRBJ1-1 . TRBV29-1 CSVSAADREGTEAFF TGCAGCGTTTCAGCCGCGGACAGGGAAGGCACTGAAGCTTTCTTT
. TRBJ1-5 . TRBV2 CASRATAYSNQPQHF TGTGCCAGCAGGGCGACAGCTTATAGCAATCAGCCCCAGCATTTT
. TRBJ1-2 . TRBV19 CASSPAGRGYYGYTF TGTGCCAGTAGTCCCGCCGGCAGGGGATACTATGGCTACACCTTC
TRBD2 TRBJ2-5 . TRBV5-1 CASSPRGLAGVGETQYF TGCGCCAGCAGCCCGAGGGGCCTAGCGGGAGTGGGAGAGACCCAGTACTTC
. TRBJ2-2 . TRBV4-3 CASSHGGDGELFF TGCGCCAGCAGCCATGGTGGGGACGGGGAGCTGTTTTTT
TRBD2 TRBJ2-5 . TRBV2 CASRRERGTPETQYF TGTGCCAGCAGGCGGGAGCGCGGAACCCCAGAGACCCAGTACTTC
. TRBJ1-1 . TRBV5-5 CASSSGPTNTEAFF TGTGCCAGCAGCTCCGGACCGACGAACACTGAAGCTTTCTTT
TRBD2 TRBJ2-7 . TRBV4-1 CASSQDNLLAGMGEQYF TGCGCCAGCAGCCAAGATAACCTGTTAGCGGGAATGGGTGAGCAGTACTTC
. TRBJ2-2 . TRBV28 CASSLRMRELFF TGTGCCAGCAGTCTCCGTATGAGGGAGCTGTTTTTT
TRBD2 TRBJ2-7 . TRBV5-4 CASSFPSASGYYEQYF TGTGCCAGCAGCTTTCCGTCCGCTAGCGGGTACTACGAGCAGTACTTC
. TRBJ1-5 . TRBV5-1 CASAPSWGSNQPQHF TGCGCCAGCGCTCCCTCATGGGGAAGCAATCAGCCCCAGCATTTT
. TRBJ2-2 . TRBV14 CASSQEGHITGELFF TGTGCCAGCAGCCAAGAAGGGCACATAACCGGGGAGCTGTTTTTT
. TRBJ2-2 . TRBV9 CASSPTLTGELFF TGTGCCAGCAGCCCCACACTTACCGGGGAGCTGTTTTTT
. TRBJ2-5 . TRBV6-5 CASSYSIGGQETQYF TGTGCCAGCAGTTACTCTATCGGCGGACAAGAGACCCAGTACTTC
TRBD2 TRBJ2-7 . TRBV9 CASSTGTSGAYEQYF TGTGCCAGCAGCACCGGGACTAGCGGCGCCTACGAGCAGTACTTC
TRBD2 TRBJ2-1 . TRBV14 CASSRLAGMVGEQFF TGTGCCAGCAGCCGCCTAGCGGGCATGGTAGGGGAACAGTTCTTC
TRBD2 TRBJ2-3 . TRBV25-1 CASSEVAGGRHTQYF TGTGCCAGCAGTGAAGTTGCGGGAGGGAGGCATACGCAGTATTTT
. TRBJ1-5 . TRBV5-1 CASSQGQNSNQPQHF TGCGCCAGCAGCCAAGGACAGAACTCCAATCAGCCCCAGCATTTT
. TRBJ2-7 . TRBV5-4 CASSDVAVLSYEQYF TGTGCCAGCAGCGACGTAGCGGTCCTCTCCTACGAGCAGTACTTC
. TRBJ2-7 . TRBV18 CASSLTLAASEQYF TGTGCCAGCTCACTAACCCTAGCTGCCTCAGAGCAGTACTTC
TRBD1 TRBJ2-2 . TRBV10-3 CAIRGDRGRGSAGELFF TGTGCCATCCGTGGGGACAGGGGCCGGGGTAGCGCCGGGGAGCTGTTTTTT